These 15 T cell receptor beta chains came from one sample sequenced in a study of blood T cell repertoires in COVID-19 (dated by TCRdb to 2018 to 2020). Library construction relied on the immunoSEQ multiplex PCR assay. Sourced from immuneACCESS, this table was stored by TCRdb with only in-frame sequences that have V and J called. A share of the clones is absent; for the studies checked, an unresolved V gene accounts for under half, and the remainder has no known explanation. The sample table lists around 150,000 clones, roughly nine tenths of them with a count of one. Clones ranked in the top ten supply 3.5% to 5% of the sample. The sequenced sample was peripheral blood. These receptors came from a woman aged 55-70 years with active or convalescent COVID-19.

This chain joins TRBV7-2 and TRBJ1-1; 7 bases agree with TRBD1. Germline-derived CDR1 and CDR2 are SGHTA and FQGNSA. V shed 1 base, J shed 6 bases, and the junction held 2 bases outside the gene matches. CDR3 length equals 13 residues. Here the CDR3 reads CASSLGGGPEAFF. The CDR3 DNA is TGTGCCAGCAGCTTAGGAGGGGGCCCTGAAGCTTTCTTT.

V is TRBV19 and J is TRBJ1-4; 9 positions agree with TRBD1. V was pared by 4 bases and J by 7 bases, with 7 bases of the junction left unmatched. From germline, CDR1 is LNHDA and CDR2 SQIVND (reference sequence). The CDR3 runs to 15 residues. CDR3 sequence reads: CASSTGQGGGEKLFF. For the CDR3, the DNA is TGTGCCAGTAGTACGGGACAGGGTGGCGGTGAAAAACTGTTTTTT.

This sequence joins TRBV19 and TRBJ2-3; TRBD2 matches at 8 bases. Trimming removed 4 bases from V and 2 bases from J; junction bases left unmatched: 2. The germline gives CDR1 LNHDA, CDR2 SQIVND (reference sequence). This CDR3 region has 14 residues. CDR3 amino acids: CASSSGGYTDTQYF. The CDR3 DNA reads TGTGCCAGTAGTAGCGGGGGGTACACAGATACGCAGTATTTT.

This clone was counted once. V and J are TRBV6-1 and TRBJ2-7, with 8 bases that match TRBD1. J gave up 9 bases and V 0 bases, and 1 base lay outside the gene matches. The CDR3 is 12 residues long. Germline CDR1 MNHNS, CDR2 SASEGT. CDR3 sequence (DNA): TGTGCCAGCAGTGAAGCGGGGACAGGGCAGTACTTC. This encodes CASSEAGTGQYF.

The chain carries TRBV4-1 and TRBJ2-7; 9 bases match TRBD1. The CDR3 length is 14 residues. The J segment lost 4 bases and the V segment lost 3 bases, leaving 4 bases of the junction unmatched. The V gene's germline CDR1 is MGHRA and CDR2 YSYEKL. The CDR3: CASSQKQGAYEQYF. CDR3 DNA sequence: TGCGCCAGCAGCCAGAAACAGGGGGCTTACGAGCAGTACTTC.

The chain is built from TRBV9 and TRBJ1-3; no firm D call. This CDR3 has 17 amino acids. From germline, CDR1 is SGDLS and CDR2 YYNGEE. V lost 0 bases to trimming and J lost 3 bases, with 16 bases between them. The CDR3: CASSVAPPGEGGNTIYF. The CDR3 nucleotides read TGTGCCAGCAGCGTAGCGCCCCCGGGAGAAGGTGGAAACACCATATATTTT.

The genes are TRBV11-2 and TRBJ1-3; TRBD1 matches 7 bases. The germline gives CDR1 SGHAT, CDR2 FQNNGV. CDR3 length equals 17 residues. V was clipped by 2 bases and J by 2 bases; unmatched bases: 9. The CDR3 protein is CASSLLGGPTTGNTIYF. The CDR3 DNA sequence: TGTGCCAGCAGCTTACTAGGGGGCCCGACGACTGGAAACACCATATATTTT. Variable domain in full (rest from reference TRBV11-2 and TRBJ1-3): EAGVAQSPRYKIIEKRQSVAFWCNPISGHATLYWYQQILGQGPKLLIQFQNNGVVDDSQLPKDRFSAERLKGVDSTLKIQPAKLEDSAVYLCASSLLGGPTTGNTIYFGEGSWLTVV.

J is TRBJ2-3 and V is TRBV4-3; tentative D call: TRBD1 (5 bases). From germline, CDR1 is LGHNA and CDR2 YSLEER. V lost 0 bases and J 6 bases, leaving 13 bases between the germline ends. CDR3 length: 15 amino acids. The CDR3 nucleotides are TGCGCCAGCAGCCAAGACCTGGGGCCAGGGGATACGCAGTATTTT. Amino acid sequence: CASSQDLGPGDTQYF.

The chain couples TRBV5-1 to TRBJ1-1; 11 bases line up with TRBD1. The CDR3 is made up of 17 amino acids. Germline trimming cut 3 bases from V and 1 base from J; bases unmatched to any gene: 8. CDR1 and CDR2 (germline): SGHRS, YFSETQ. The CDR3 bases are TGCGCCAGCAGCTGGGGTACCGGACAGGGGGCGAACACTGAAGCTTTCTTT. Protein product: CASSWGTGQGANTEAFF.

The V and J genes are TRBV5-1 and TRBJ2-3; 11 positions agree with TRBD2. CDR1 SGHRS and CDR2 YFSETQ come from the germline V gene. The CDR3 consists of 16 residues. After removal of 4 bases from V and 5 bases from J, the junction contained 9 bases not matched to a gene. The CDR3 spells CASSSIAGGPGDTQYF. DNA of the CDR3: TGCGCCAGCAGCAGCATAGCGGGGGGGCCTGGAGATACGCAGTATTTT.

This rearrangement joins TRBV5-1 to TRBJ1-2; no firm D call. Germline CDR1 reads SGHRS; CDR2 reads YFSETQ. V was cut by 0 bases and J by 3 bases, with 6 bases left in between. There are 13 residues in the CDR3. CDR3 sequence: CASSLAPDYGYTF. The CDR3 region has the DNA TGCGCCAGCAGCTTGGCCCCGGACTATGGCTACACCTTC.

By share of the sample, this clone is medium-sized. The V gene is TRBV10-1, the J gene TRBJ1-5, with D unclear. CDR1 WNHNN and CDR2 SYGVQD come from the germline V gene (reference sequence). This CDR3 has 9 amino acids. The V end was cut by 10 bases, the J end by 13 bases, with 11 bases between. Written as DNA, the CDR3 is TGCGCCAACGTCCGGGAGCAGCATTTT. This sequence encodes CANVREQHF.

This clone was seen only once. The chain is built from TRBV10-3 and TRBJ2-1; the D gene is possibly TRBD2 (6 bases). The CDR3 is 11 amino acids. Trimming pared 7 bases from V and 7 bases from J, leaving 8 bases between. Germline CDR1 is ENHRY and CDR2 is SYGVKD. CDR3 loop: CAIKGGNEQFF. The CDR3 nucleotides are TGTGCCATCAAAGGAGGGAATGAGCAGTTCTTC.

The chain joins TRBV7-2 to TRBJ1-2; D call uncertain. The CDR3 has 15 residues. The germline CDR1 and CDR2 sequences are SGHTA and FQGNSA. Trimming removed 1 base at V and 8 bases at J, with 17 bases between. In nucleotides, the CDR3 is TGTGCCAGCAGCTTAGATCGTAGCCTCCTAAGGGGCTACACCTTC. Translation gives CASSLDRSLLRGYTF.

The chain carries TRBV5-6 and TRBJ2-1, with D maybe TRBD2 (5 bases). V was clipped by 6 bases and J by 3 bases, with 10 bases between them. Germline V gene sequence: CDR1 SGHDT, CDR2 YYEEEE. This CDR3 has 13 residues. CDR3 in DNA: TGTGCCAGCACTGTCCGGGGCTACAATGAGCAGTTCTTC. Encoded protein: CASTVRGYNEQFF. The entire variable domain, with the rest obtained from reference TRBV5-6 and TRBJ2-1, is as follows: DAGVTQSPTHLIKTRGQQVTLRCSPKSGHDTVSWYQQALGQGPQFIFQYYEEEERQRGNFPDRFSGHQFPNYSSELNVNALLLGDSALYLCASTVRGYNEQFFGPGTRLTVL.